The rows below give T cell receptor beta chains drawn from one sample of a study of PD-1 blockade in classical Hodgkin lymphoma. TCRdb's table, derived via immunoSEQ multiplex PCR, lists solely in-frame clones and lacks some. The sample carries 50,000 to 65,000 clones, approximately 90% recorded once. The sample here was peripheral blood mononuclear cells (PBMCs), taken before the fourth cycle of nivolumab. These receptors all come from a human donor with classical Hodgkin lymphoma. Both conserved end residues are part of each CDR3. A D gene is named only where the DNA matches it firmly. The size field is filled for only some rows; it gives once, few, many or a size class.

TRBJ1-4 | NA | TRBV28 | TRBD1 | CASSFGGTAEKLFF | TGTGCCAGCAGTTTCGGGGGGACAGCTGAAAAACTGTTTTTT
TRBJ2-6 | NA | TRBV7-9 | NA | CASSLLASGANVLTF | TGTGCCAGCAGCTTACTCGCGTCTGGGGCCAACGTCCTGACTTTC
TRBJ2-1 | NA | TRBV7-6 | NA | CASSLATYNEQFF | TGTGCCAGCAGCTTAGCCACCTACAATGAGCAGTTCTTC
TRBJ1-1 | NA | TRBV6-5 | NA | CASSYSRFGLNTEAFF | TGTGCCAGCAGTTACAGTCGGTTCGGGTTGAACACTGAAGCTTTCTTT
TRBJ2-2 | few | TRBV5-1 | TRBD1 | CASSQQGGNTGELFF | TGCGCCAGCAGCCAACAGGGGGGGAACACCGGGGAGCTGTTTTTT
TRBJ2-7 | NA | TRBV4-1 | NA | CASSQAYEQYF | TGCGCCAGCAGCCAAGCTTACGAGCAGTACTTC
TRBJ2-1 | NA | TRBV6-6 | NA | CASSYNPGQRDEQFF | TGTGCCAGCAGTTACAACCCCGGACAGAGGGATGAGCAGTTCTTC
TRBJ2-1 | few | TRBV2 | NA | CASSNEQFF | TGTGCCAGCAGTAATGAGCAGTTCTTC
TRBJ2-7 | NA | TRBV5-1 | NA | CASSLEGVEYEQYF | TGCGCCAGCAGCTTGGAGGGGGTCGAGTACGAGCAGTACTTC
TRBJ2-3 | NA | TRBV10-3 | TRBD2 | CAISESRLAGGPSPSTDTQYF | TGTGCCATCAGTGAGTCGCGGCTAGCGGGGGGGCCGAGTCCTAGCACAGATACGCAGTATTTT
TRBJ2-3 | NA | TRBV6-5 | TRBD1 | CASRPTGGTDTQYF | TGTGCCAGCAGGCCAACAGGGGGCACAGATACGCAGTATTTT
TRBJ2-7 | NA | TRBV7-9 | NA | CASSFPRGDPYEQYF | TGTGCCAGCAGCTTCCCTCGAGGGGATCCCTACGAGCAGTACTTC
TRBJ1-1 | NA | TRBV6-5 | TRBD1 | CASSKTGRAEAFF | TGTGCCAGCAGTAAGACAGGGAGGGCTGAAGCTTTCTTT
TRBJ2-7 | NA | TRBV7-6 | NA | CASSRTVEYEQYF | TGTGCCAGCAGCCGGACGGTCGAATACGAGCAGTACTTC
TRBJ2-3 | once | TRBV5-1 | NA | CASRIGAPITDTQYF | TGCGCCAGCCGTATCGGGGCACCAATCACAGATACGCAGTATTTT
TRBJ2-3 | NA | TRBV19 | NA | CASSPTGPDTQYF | TGTGCCAGTAGTCCAACGGGTCCAGATACGCAGTATTTT
TRBJ2-7 | once | TRBV29-1 | NA | CSVEGSGYEQYF | TGCAGCGTTGAAGGGAGCGGCTACGAGCAGTACTTC
TRBJ2-7 | NA | TRBV6-6 | TRBD1 | CASSNGQGNYEQYF | TGTGCCAGCAGTAATGGACAGGGGAACTACGAGCAGTACTTC
TRBJ2-7 | NA | TRBV6-6 | TRBD2 | CASTPAGGRSYEQYF | TGTGCCAGCACCCCAGCGGGGGGACGCTCCTACGAGCAGTACTTC
TRBJ1-5 | NA | TRBV7-2 | TRBD1 | CASSLEGTGNQPQHF | TGTGCCAGCAGCTTAGAGGGGACAGGCAATCAGCCCCAGCATTTT
TRBJ1-1 | NA | TRBV5-1 | NA | CASSLTGHLNTEAFF | TGCGCCAGCAGCTTGACGGGACACCTGAACACTGAAGCTTTCTTT
TRBJ1-1 | NA | TRBV5-1 | NA | CASQEAALNTEAFF | TGCGCCAGCCAGGAGGCAGCCCTGAACACTGAAGCTTTCTTT
TRBJ2-2 | NA | TRBV5-1 | NA | CASSRIGTGELFF | TGCGCCAGCTCCCGGATCGGGACCGGGGAGCTGTTTTTT
TRBJ2-7 | NA | TRBV6-6 | TRBD2 | CASKTSGDGSYEQYF | TGTGCCAGCAAGACTAGCGGGGACGGGTCCTACGAGCAGTACTTC
TRBJ2-5 | NA | TRBV7-9 | TRBD2 | CASSHTSGGIETQYF | TGTGCCAGCAGCCACACTAGCGGGGGGATAGAGACCCAGTACTTC
TRBJ2-5 | NA | TRBV5-1 | NA | CASSTMGVNQETQYF | TGCGCCAGCAGCACTATGGGCGTCAACCAAGAGACCCAGTACTTC
TRBJ2-1 | NA | TRBV7-7 | NA | CASSWGPNNEQFF | TGTGCCAGCAGCTGGGGACCCAACAATGAGCAGTTCTTC
TRBJ2-5 | NA | TRBV29-1 | NA | CSGEGAQETQYF | TGCAGCGGGGAGGGGGCCCAAGAGACCCAGTACTTC
TRBJ1-1 | NA | TRBV7-2 | NA | CASSLLAAGPNTEAFF | TGTGCCAGCAGCTTATTGGCGGCCGGACCGAACACTGAAGCTTTCTTT
TRBJ2-5 | NA | TRBV9 | TRBD2 | CASSGTTSGETQYF | TGTGCCAGCAGCGGGACAACTAGCGGGGAGACCCAGTACTTC
TRBJ2-5 | NA | TRBV6-1 | NA | CASSSRYQETQYF | TGTGCCAGCAGTTCCAGGTACCAAGAGACCCAGTACTTC
TRBJ2-5 | NA | TRBV7-8 | NA | CASSTLRGVQETQYF | TGTGCCAGCAGCACCCTTCGAGGGGTCCAAGAGACCCAGTACTTC
TRBJ2-6 | once | TRBV9 | TRBD1 | CASSVAGQGISGANVLTF | TGTGCCAGCAGCGTCGCCGGACAGGGGATTTCTGGGGCCAACGTCCTGACTTTC